The 31 T cell receptor beta chains below all came from one sample that was sequenced in a study of shared clonotypes between healthy human individuals. Sequencing was performed with immunoSEQ multiplex PCR; in TCRdb, only in-frame clones are kept and a portion is missing. The table shows around 2.5 million clones, with 93% occurring only once. Sequencing was done on a sample of naive CD4+ T cells from PBMCs. Subset: CD45RA+ positively selected. The origin of the receptors is a man aged 18 to 30 in good health. Some clones in this sample may be carry-over from other donors' samples.

A remark on this clone: At the DNA level, this CDR3 is encoded by other sequences in the same sample as well. The chain couples TRBV18 to TRBJ2-7; D not resolved. The CDR3 loop spans 12 amino acids. Trimming cost V 1 base and J 5 bases, with 6 bases left between them. Per the germline V gene, CDR1 is KGHSH and CDR2 is LQKENI. CDR3 coding DNA: TGTGCCAGCTCACCACTTAGGGACGAGCAGTACTTC. Amino acids: CASSPLRDEQYF.

V and J are TRBV4-1 and TRBJ2-7, with 10 nucleotides matching TRBD2. Per germline, CDR1 MGHRA and CDR2 YSYEKL. CDR3 length: 16 residues. The ends lost 3 bases at V and 1 base at J; junction bases unmatched: 6. The CDR3 sequence is CASSQQGTSVSYEQYF. CDR3 DNA: TGCGCCAGCAGCCAGCAGGGGACTAGCGTATCCTACGAGCAGTACTTC.

J is TRBJ2-3 and V is TRBV7-9; D gene uncertain. V shed 2 bases and J shed 2 bases, with 8 bases lying between them. CDR3 length equals 14 residues. Germline CDR1 reads SEHNR; CDR2 reads FQNEAQ (reference sequence). The CDR3 is CASSLLQNTDTQYF. CDR3 DNA sequence: TGTGCCAGCAGCTTACTGCAAAACACAGATACGCAGTATTTT.

This chain joins TRBV15 and TRBJ1-5; tentative D call: TRBD1 (5 bases). This CDR3 has 14 residues. The germline V gene encodes CDR1 LNHNV and CDR2 YYDKDF (reference sequence). V lost 6 bases and J 6 bases, leaving 15 bases between the germline ends. The CDR3 region is CATRTGTAVQPQHF. CDR3 coding DNA: TGTGCCACCAGGACGGGGACCGCTGTTCAGCCCCAGCATTTT.

This clone has only one observation. The V call is TRBV28, the J call TRBJ1-3, with D unclear. The CDR3 has 15 amino acids. The V and J ends lost 5 bases and 8 bases respectively, with 19 bases between them. Germline assignment: CDR1 MDHEN and CDR2 SYDVKM. CDR3 coding DNA: TGTGCCAGCAGTGGCGAAGCTCCCCCGGAAGACACCATATATTTT. Translated, it gives CASSGEAPPEDTIYF.

Turning to this clone: Relative to the germline gene, one junction end is altered; a read error may explain this. Within the sample, other DNA sequences also encode this same CDR3. The V gene is TRBV4-1, the J gene TRBJ2-7; D remains ambiguous. The CDR3 contains 12 residues. Looked up from germline, CDR1 is MGHRA and CDR2 is YSYEKL. The CDR3 spells CASSQALYEQYF. The CDR3 nucleotides read TGTGCCAGCAGCCAAGCCTTGTACGAGCAGTACTTC.

The table lists this clone with a count of one. The CDR3 sequence is CASSVVAGDNEQFF. CDR3 coding DNA: TGTGCCAGCAGCGTAGTTGCGGGAGATAATGAGCAGTTCTTC. The chain carries TRBV9 and TRBJ2-1; TRBD2 matches 7 bases. Germline trimming cut 0 bases from V and 7 bases from J; bases unmatched to any gene: 4. CDR1 and CDR2 (germline): SGDLS, YYNGEE. The CDR3 runs 14 residues.

The chain carries TRBV7-2 and TRBJ2-5, with 7 positions matching TRBD1. V lost 2 bases, J lost 2 bases, and 8 bases stayed unmatched. This CDR3 has 16 amino acids. The V gene's germline CDR1 is SGHTA and CDR2 FQGNSA. CDR3 nucleotide sequence: TGTGCCAGCAGCTTATGGGTCCCAGGGGGACAAGAGACCCAGTACTTC. It translates to CASSLWVPGGQETQYF.

The chain employs TRBV5-1 and TRBJ2-6; 9 bases align to TRBD1. The V and J ends lost 4 bases and 4 bases, in that order; junction bases with no gene match: 6. Germline V gene lookup returns CDR1 SGHRS and CDR2 YFSETQ. This CDR3 spans 16 amino acids. As DNA, the CDR3 is TGCGCCAGCAGCACGGGACAGGGAGCAGGGGCCAACGTCCTGACTTTC. This gives the protein CASSTGQGAGANVLTF.

V usage is TRBV29-1 and J usage is TRBJ1-2; maybe TRBD1 (6 bases). The CDR3 covers 15 residues. The germline gives CDR1 SQVTM, CDR2 ANQGSEA. The germline V and J ends were trimmed by 6 bases and 4 bases, with 21 bases remaining between them. This chain's CDR3 is CSVDMSDSSGYGYTF. As DNA, the CDR3 is TGCAGCGTCGACATGTCGGACAGCTCCGGCTATGGCTACACCTTC.

V is TRBV10-3 and J is TRBJ1-5, with TRBD1 matching over 9 bases. Trimming cost V 2 bases and J 2 bases; bases outside gene matches: 1. Per the germline V gene, CDR1 is ENHRY and CDR2 is SYGVKD. This CDR3 comprises 15 residues. CDR3 loop: CAISEGDRGNQPQHF. CDR3 coding DNA: TGTGCCATCAGTGAGGGGGACAGGGGCAATCAGCCCCAGCATTTT.

CDR3 bases: TGTGCCAGCAGCTTAGCGTCGGGGGGCTCCGCGTCCTACAATGAGCAGTTCTTC. Translated: CASSLASGGSASYNEQFF. V is TRBV7-2 and J is TRBJ2-1; D is possibly TRBD2 (7 bases). CDR1 and CDR2 from the germline V gene are SGHTA and FQGNSA. The CDR3 has 18 residues. V was trimmed by 0 bases and J by 1 base, leaving 16 bases between them.

The chain employs TRBV7-2 and TRBJ2-2; tentatively, D is TRBD1 (6 bases). CDR3 size: 14 residues. Trimming cost V 5 bases and J 4 bases, with 11 bases left between them. CDR1 and CDR2 (germline): SGHTA, FQGNSA. The CDR3 DNA is TGTGCCAGCAGCCAACAGGGAGTCACCGGGGAGCTGTTTTTT. It specifies CASSQQGVTGELFF.

Details on this clone: Different DNA sequences within this sample yield the same CDR3. The chain couples TRBV19 to TRBJ2-1; D is unresolved. Between the trimmed V and J ends, which lost 2 bases and 4 bases, there was a span of 3 bases. Germline CDR1 and CDR2: LNHDA and SQIVND (reference sequence). The CDR3 is made up of 12 amino acids. CDR3 sequence reads: CASSIPYNEQFF. CDR3 sequence (DNA): TGTGCCAGTAGTATACCATACAATGAGCAGTTCTTC.

The chain is built from TRBV28 and TRBJ2-7; perhaps D is TRBD1 or TRBD2 (5 bases each). The CDR3 loop spans 14 amino acids. Trimming took off 4 bases at V and 0 bases at J, with 10 bases between the two ends. CDR1 is MDHEN and CDR2 is SYDVKM in the germline V gene. The CDR3 loop is CASSWGRSSYEQYF. CDR3 nucleotide sequence: TGTGCCAGCAGTTGGGGACGGAGCTCCTACGAGCAGTACTTC. The full variable domain, with the rest looked up from reference TRBV28 and TRBJ2-7, is DVKVTQSSRYLVKRTGEKVFLECVQDMDHENMFWYRQDPGLGLRLIYFSYDVKMKEKGDIPEGYSVSREKKERFSLILESASTNQTSMYLCASSWGRSSYEQYFGPGTRLTVT.

The rearrangement links TRBV5-1 to TRBJ1-2; 7 bases line up with TRBD1. V lost 4 bases and J lost 8; bases outside the gene matches: 5. CDR1 is SGHRS, CDR2 YFSETQ, per germline. This CDR3 contains 12 residues. The CDR3 region is CASSGTVAGYTF. CDR3 coding DNA: TGCGCCAGCAGCGGGACAGTAGCGGGCTACACCTTC. Supplemented by reference TRBV5-1 and TRBJ1-2, the full variable domain reads KAGVTQTPRYLIKTRGQQVTLSCSPISGHRSVSWYQQTPGQGLQFLFEYFSETQRNKGNFPGRFSGRQFSNSRSEMNVSTLELGDSALYLCASSGTVAGYTFGSGTRLTVV.

V is TRBV7-2 and J is TRBJ1-2; 11 positions match TRBD1. V was pared by 2 bases and J by 7 bases, with 12 bases of the junction left unmatched. The CDR3 runs 17 residues. CDR1 SGHTA and CDR2 FQGNSA come from the germline V gene. The CDR3 bases are TGTGCCAGCAGCTTAACGCACCACCCGGGACAGGGGGGTGGCTACACCTTC. Amino acids: CASSLTHHPGQGGGYTF.

In regard to this clone: Other DNA sequences within the sample encode an identical CDR3. The CDR3 nucleotides are TGTGCCAGCAGTGAAGGGGGGTGGACTGAAGCTTTCTTT. Protein product: CASSEGGWTEAFF. V gene TRBV2 combines with J gene TRBJ1-1; possibly TRBD1 for D (5 bases). V gave up 1 base and J gave up 5 bases, with 8 bases separating them. The CDR3 is 13 residues long. Germline V gene data show CDR1 as SNHLY and CDR2 as FYNNEI.

The chain employs TRBV5-1 and TRBJ2-7, with unresolved D. This CDR3 comprises 13 residues. V lost 1 base to trimming and J lost 5 bases, with 10 bases between them. From germline, CDR1 is SGHRS and CDR2 YFSETQ. CDR3 amino acids: CASSLRSGDEQYF. CDR3 DNA: TGCGCCAGCAGCTTGAGGAGTGGAGACGAGCAGTACTTC.

The rearrangement joins TRBV19 to TRBJ2-1; 14 nucleotides line up with TRBD2. Germline V gives CDR1 LNHDA, CDR2 SQIVND (reference sequence). V gave up 6 bases and J gave up 9 bases; unmatched junction bases: 7. The CDR3 is 15 residues long. The CDR3 region has the DNA TGTGCCAGTAGGCCGACTAGCGGGAGGGAGGGTGAGCAGTTCTTC. This codes for CASRPTSGREGEQFF.

V is TRBV29-1 and J is TRBJ2-7, with a tentative D call TRBD2 (6 bases). V was clipped by 4 bases and J by 1 base, with 17 bases between them. Germline assignment: CDR1 SQVTM and CDR2 ANQGSEA. The CDR3 is made up of 15 amino acids. DNA of the CDR3: TGCAGCGTTGCAGGGCTTGTGGGAGGTTCCTACGAGCAGTACTTC. Amino acid sequence: CSVAGLVGGSYEQYF.

The rearrangement joins TRBV11-3 to TRBJ2-3; possibly TRBD1 for D (6 bases). V was shortened by 8 bases and J by 2 bases, with 14 bases between the two germline ends. Germline assignment: CDR1 SGHNT and CDR2 YENEEA. This CDR3 is built from 14 residues. This chain's CDR3 is CASGAGTTTDTQYF. The CDR3 DNA reads TGTGCCAGCGGGGCCGGGACAACCACAGATACGCAGTATTTT.

The chain combines TRBV5-4 with TRBJ2-4, with 10 bases aligning to TRBD2. The V gene's germline CDR1 is SGHNT and CDR2 YYREEE (reference sequence). With V trimmed by 2 bases and J by 6 bases, 5 bases remained unmatched. The CDR3 runs to 15 residues. The CDR3: CASSLAGGRGNIQYF. The DNA for the CDR3 is TGTGCCAGCAGCTTAGCGGGAGGGCGGGGAAACATTCAGTACTTC.

The chain links TRBV6-5 to TRBJ1-1, with D possibly TRBD1 on 6 matching bases. V lost 2 bases and J lost 12, with 16 bases in between. Per germline, CDR1 MNHEY and CDR2 SVGAGI. This CDR3 comprises 13 residues. The CDR3 nucleotides are TGTGCCAGCAGTTACGGGGGCAGGGGAGGAACTTTCTTT. Residues: CASSYGGRGGTFF.

This rearrangement joins TRBV5-4 to TRBJ2-1, with 10 bases matching TRBD2. J gave up 7 bases and V 0 bases, and 10 bases lay outside the gene matches. The CDR3 sequence is 17 residues long. CDR1 is SGHNT and CDR2 is YYREEE in the germline V gene (reference sequence). The CDR3: CASSLGPLAGVGNEQFF. The CDR3 bases are TGTGCCAGCAGCTTGGGTCCCCTAGCGGGAGTGGGGAATGAGCAGTTCTTC.

The V call is TRBV7-2, the J call TRBJ1-2; D gene ambiguous. CDR3 length equals 11 residues. Between the trimmed V and J ends, which lost 8 bases and 5 bases, there was a span of 9 bases. Germline CDR1 reads SGHTA; CDR2 reads FQGNSA. As DNA, the CDR3 is TGTGCCAGCGCTTTCATATATGGCTACACCTTC. Translated: CASAFIYGYTF.

V and J are TRBV6-6 and TRBJ1-5; maybe TRBD1 (6 bases). Germline assignment: CDR1 MNHNY and CDR2 SVGAGI (reference sequence). V lost 7 bases and J 3 bases, leaving 13 bases between the germline ends. The CDR3 sequence is 14 residues long. The CDR3 is CASKVWGPNQPQHF. CDR3 in DNA: TGTGCCAGCAAGGTGTGGGGGCCCAATCAGCCCCAGCATTTT.

DNA of the CDR3: TGTGCCAGCAGGGAACAGGGTTTCGAGCAGTACTTC. Translation gives CASREQGFEQYF. This chain links TRBV28 with TRBJ2-7; weak D call: TRBD1 (6 bases). V gave up 6 bases and J gave up 6 bases, with 12 bases separating them. The CDR3 sequence is 12 residues long. The germline gives CDR1 MDHEN, CDR2 SYDVKM.

On this clone itself: This sample includes further DNA sequences coding for the same CDR3. The rearrangement uses TRBV7-9 and TRBJ2-7; 10 bases fit TRBD2. CDR3 length: 13 amino acids. Trimming at V came to 6 bases and at J to 3 bases, leaving 2 bases not matched to a gene. The germline V gene has CDR1 SEHNR and CDR2 FQNEAQ (reference sequence). The CDR3 region is CASSSSGSYEQYF. The CDR3 nucleotides are TGTGCCAGCAGTTCTAGCGGGAGCTACGAGCAGTACTTC.

The chain links TRBV18 to TRBJ1-1; 7 nucleotides agree with TRBD1. CDR1 is KGHSH and CDR2 is LQKENI in the germline V gene. This CDR3 is 15 amino acids long. With 4 bases clipped from V and 5 bases from J, the junction kept 10 bases outside the gene matches. CDR3: CASSLLEGAQTEAFF. The CDR3, as DNA: TGTGCCAGCTCACTTTTGGAGGGGGCGCAGACTGAAGCTTTCTTT.

The genes are TRBV30 and TRBJ2-1; tentative D call: TRBD2 (6 bases). Germline CDR1 GTSNPN, CDR2 SVGIG (reference sequence). The CDR3 spans 14 residues. V lost 0 bases and J lost 3, with 9 bases in between. The DNA for the CDR3 is TGTGCCTGGAGTGTAACTAGCATCTACAATGAGCAGTTCTTC. This codes for CAWSVTSIYNEQFF.